This T cell receptor beta chain was obtained from a study of response to subunit inactivated influenza vaccine. The CDR3 length is 13 residues. Trimming removed 5 bases at V and 8 bases at J, with 13 bases between. The germline CDR1 and CDR2 sequences are LGHNA and YSLEER. TCRdb re-derived calls from the RT-PCR reads in MiXCR, one entry per CDR3 protein. The table lists about 780,000 distinct CDR3 sequences, about a fifth of them singletons. The study's findings and limits: Few new T cells, the authors suggested, are recruited by each seasonal influenza vaccination.

Notes on this clonotype: Its antigen is not known.

V gene TRBV4-3 combines with J gene TRBJ2-1; D possibly matches TRBD1 or TRBD2 (5 bases each). The sequenced sample was PBMCs from blood, obtained about 5 days after vaccination. This sequence was found in a man between 50 and 59 years old who received an inactivated influenza vaccine. The CDR3 DNA follows: TGCGCCAGCAGCGCCGGGGTCAGGGATGAGCAGTTCTTC. It codes for CASSAGVRDEQFF.